Presented here are 5 T cell receptor beta chains from one specimen sequenced in a study of beta chain features in type 1 diabetes. Their specific antigens are unknown. Study-level findings and limits: Shorter TCRB CDR3s, moderately but significantly so, were found in Type 1 diabetes patients in all four CD4+ subsets.

What was sequenced were expressed TCRB transcripts, since all of the isolated RNA had been reverse transcribed. Produced via immunoSEQ multiplex PCR; TCRdb's table is partial and in-frame only. Counted here are 600,000 to 700,000 clones, about an eighth occurring once; the ten biggest clones make up around 0.12%. Sequencing input: naive CD4+ T cells from blood. The receptors derive from a man aged 25-40 years with type 1 diabetes.

The chain employs TRBV29-1 and TRBJ2-3; 7 bases are shared with TRBD1. CDR1 is SQVTM, CDR2 ANQGSEA, per germline. With 3 bases clipped from V and 0 bases from J, the junction kept 9 bases outside the gene matches. There are 16 residues in the CDR3. The CDR3 nucleotides are TGCAGCGTTGATACCGACAGGGATCCTAGCACAGATACGCAGTATTTT. This sequence encodes CSVDTDRDPSTDTQYF.

The V gene is TRBV7-2, the J gene TRBJ2-2, with TRBD2 matching over 7 bases. Germline assignment: CDR1 SGHTA and CDR2 FQGNSA. The CDR3 covers 14 residues. The V segment lost 5 bases and the J segment 8 bases; nucleotides outside the gene matches: 8. DNA of the CDR3: TGTGCCAGCAGCCAGGGACTAAACCCGGGGGAGCTGTTTTTT. Its translation is CASSQGLNPGELFF.

The table lists this clone with a few counts. V gene TRBV10-3 combines with J gene TRBJ1-4; TRBD1 might be the D (6 bases). V lost 2 bases, J lost 7 bases, and 11 bases lay in between. Germline assignment: CDR1 ENHRY and CDR2 SYGVKD. The CDR3 runs 14 residues. The CDR3 sequence is CAISETGSSEKLFF. DNA of the CDR3: TGTGCCATCAGTGAGACAGGGTCTTCTGAAAAACTGTTTTTT.

This clone was found a few times. The rearrangement links TRBV7-9 to TRBJ2-2; possible D gene TRBD1, 6 bases. The length of the CDR3 is 16 residues. Trimming took 5 bases from V and 2 from J, leaving 15 bases between them. Germline V gene lookup returns CDR1 SEHNR and CDR2 FQNEAQ (reference sequence). This CDR3 is CASSPVGTPNTGELFF. The CDR3 coding sequence is TGTGCCAGCAGCCCCGTTGGGACACCTAACACCGGGGAGCTGTTTTTT.

The rearrangement links TRBV6-6 to TRBJ2-3; 8 bases agree with TRBD1. The CDR3 runs to 16 residues. V was pared by 8 bases and J by 2 bases, with 12 bases of the junction left unmatched. Per germline, CDR1 MNHNY and CDR2 SVGAGI (reference sequence). CDR3 sequence reads: CASANPTGADTDTQYF. The CDR3 DNA reads TGTGCCAGCGCAAACCCGACAGGGGCGGACACAGATACGCAGTATTTT.